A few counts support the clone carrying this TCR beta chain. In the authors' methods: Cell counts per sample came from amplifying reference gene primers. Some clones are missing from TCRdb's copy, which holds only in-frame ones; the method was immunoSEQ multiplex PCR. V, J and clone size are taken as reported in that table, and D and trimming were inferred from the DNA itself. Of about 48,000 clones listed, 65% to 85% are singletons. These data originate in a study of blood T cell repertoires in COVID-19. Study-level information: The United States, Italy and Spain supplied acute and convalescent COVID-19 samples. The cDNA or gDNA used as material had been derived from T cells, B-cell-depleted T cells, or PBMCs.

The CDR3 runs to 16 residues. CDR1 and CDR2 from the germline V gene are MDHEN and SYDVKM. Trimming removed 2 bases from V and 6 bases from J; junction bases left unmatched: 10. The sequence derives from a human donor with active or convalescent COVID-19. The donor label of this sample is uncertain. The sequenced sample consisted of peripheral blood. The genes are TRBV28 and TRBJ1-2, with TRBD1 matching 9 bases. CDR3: CASSLTPGTGWDGYTF. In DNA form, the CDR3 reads TGTGCCAGCAGTTTAACACCGGGGACAGGGTGGGATGGCTACACCTTC.